These T cell receptor beta chains were read from a single sample in a study of response to subunit inactivated influenza vaccine. MiXCR was run by TCRdb on the RT-PCR reads, yielding one entry per CDR3 protein. The table lists 280,000 or so distinct CDR3 sequences, around a fifth of them singletons. The sample was PBMCs from blood, taken 21 months after vaccination. The receptor set was obtained from a man in his fifties or sixties who received an inactivated influenza vaccine. Each CDR3 is given with its conserved first and last residue. A D gene is named only where the DNA matches it firmly. Some rows mark clone size as missing; the rest say once, few, many or name a class of expanded clone.

>TRBJ1-6|-|TRBV19|TRBD1
TGTGCCAGCGGACCGACAGGGGGCGATTCACCCCTCCACTTT
CASGPTGGDSPLHF
>TRBJ1-4|many|TRBV5-1|-
TGCGCCAGCAGCCAGACAGGCACAACTAATGAAAAACTGTTTTTT
CASSQTGTTNEKLFF
>TRBJ2-1|-|TRBV25-1|-
TGTGCCAGCAGTTCTCCGCCCGGGACAGCGGGGGCAAATGAGCAGTTCTTC
CASSSPPGTAGANEQFF
>TRBJ2-5|-|TRBV15|-
TGTGCCACCAGCATTCCCGGGACCGCCAGCACGGAGACCCAGTACTTC
CATSIPGTASTETQYF
>TRBJ1-5|many|TRBV2|-
TGTGCCAGCAGTGACCCCCAGAGGGGCAATCAGCCCCAGCATTTT
CASSDPQRGNQPQHF
>TRBJ2-1|-|TRBV7-2|TRBD2
TGTGCCAGCAGTCCTAGGGGTAGCGGGAGAAGAGGTGAGCAGTTCTTC
CASSPRGSGRRGEQFF
>TRBJ1-1|few|TRBV6-5|TRBD1
TGTGCCAGCAGTTACTCAACCGGGACAGCGAACACTGAAGCTTTCTTT
CASSYSTGTANTEAFF
>TRBJ2-7|few|TRBV6-2/TRBV6-3|-
TGTGCCAGCAGTACTCTAGCATACGAGCAGTACTTC
CASSTLAYEQYF
>TRBJ1-2|-|TRBV4-1|TRBD1
TGCGCCAGCAGCCGGCCGGGACAGGGGCTGCGAGGCTACACCTTC
CASSRPGQGLRGYTF
>TRBJ2-7|-|TRBV15|-
TGTGCCACCAGCAGACCCTCGTCCGGGGCTGGGGAGCAGTACTTC
CATSRPSSGAGEQYF
>TRBJ2-3|-|TRBV5-1|TRBD1
TGCGCCAGCAGCTTGGACAGGGGAGACTCAGATACGCAGTATTTT
CASSLDRGDSDTQYF
>TRBJ2-1|-|TRBV29-1|TRBD2
TGCAGCGTTGGATTCAGGGAGGGCGAGCAGTTCTTC
CSVGFREGEQFF
>TRBJ1-1|many|TRBV15|-
TGTGCCACCAGCGGTGCAGGTGGCACTGAAGCTTTCTTT
CATSGAGGTEAFF
>TRBJ1-5|-|TRBV19|-
TGTGCCAGTAGTATAGTACGGGCGGGCAATCAGCCCCAGCATTTT
CASSIVRAGNQPQHF
>TRBJ2-3|-|TRBV29-1|-
TGCAGCGTTGAAGGGGTGGGTAGCACAGATACGCAGTATTTT
CSVEGVGSTDTQYF
>TRBJ2-2|once|TRBV10-3|-
TGTGCCATCAGTGACACAGAGAACACCGGGGAGCTGTTTTTT
CAISDTENTGELFF
>TRBJ1-3|few|TRBV18|-
TGTGCCAGCTCACCACTATCGGCAATAGCCAGGAACACCATATATTTT
CASSPLSAIARNTIYF
>TRBJ2-7|-|TRBV10-3|-
TGTGCCATCAGTGACCCCGGTCCCGTCAGCGAGCAGTACTTC
CAISDPGPVSEQYF
>TRBJ1-4|few|TRBV7-2|-
TGTGCCAGCAGCTTTGGGACTTCTAATGAAAAACTGTTTTTT
CASSFGTSNEKLFF
>TRBJ2-5|-|TRBV20-1|TRBD1
TGCAGTGCATTGAATCCAGGGGGCGTGGAGACCCAGTACTTC
CSALNPGGVETQYF
>TRBJ2-3|-|TRBV20-1|-
TGCAGTGCTCCCCCTTGGGGAGATACGCAGTATTTT
CSAPPWGDTQYF
>TRBJ1-5|few|TRBV29-1|-
TGCAGCGTTGGGTTCGGAAATAGCAATCAGCCCCAGCATTTT
CSVGFGNSNQPQHF
>TRBJ1-1|-|TRBV15|TRBD1
TGTGCCACCAGCAAGAGCCCAGGGGGATGGGACACTGAAGCTTTCTTT
CATSKSPGGWDTEAFF
>TRBJ1-3|-|TRBV5-1|-
TGCGCCGGCAGCTTGGTGACCGCCAACTCTGGAAACACCATATATTTT
CAGSLVTANSGNTIYF
>TRBJ1-6|-|TRBV27|-
TGTGCCAGCAACAGGGCAGGAAATTCACCCCTCCACTTT
CASNRAGNSPLHF
>TRBJ1-3|few|TRBV7-6|-
TGTGCCAGCAGCAACAACAGGCTAGGCTCTGGAAACACCATATATTTT
CASSNNRLGSGNTIYF
>TRBJ2-7|few|TRBV20-1|TRBD2
TGCAGTGCTAGAGATGGACTAGCGGGCTACGAGCAGTACTTC
CSARDGLAGYEQYF
>TRBJ1-1|many|TRBV7-9|-
TGTGCCAGCAGCTTTGAACACTTGAACACTGAAGCTTTCTTT
CASSFEHLNTEAFF
>TRBJ2-1|-|TRBV20-1|-
TGCAGTGCAGTGGGGGGCACTTGGAGTATCGATGAGCAGTTCTTC
CSAVGGTWSIDEQFF